This is a list of T cell receptor beta chains from one sample in a study of cytomegalovirus exposure and HLA in healthy donors. Libraries were prepared by immunoSEQ multiplex PCR; TCRdb keeps only in-frame clonotypes and omits some of them. The table includes over 85,000 clones, about 93% detected once. Specimen: PBMCs. Receptors originate from a woman aged 25 to 45 in good health and CMV-seropositive. Each CDR3 is given without its conserved first and last residue. Size tells how often a clone was seen (once, few, many) or the class of an expanded clone, and some rows leave it out.

ASSLGPGTGVAYEQY | TRBJ2-7 | TRBV7-2 | -
AWSISRRPRGELF | TRBJ1-4 | TRBV30 | -
SVGVLASGEQY | TRBJ2-7 | TRBV29-1 | -
ASTERSGGSGTEAF | TRBJ1-1 | TRBV2 | -
ASSLLGSGSYEQY | TRBJ2-7 | TRBV5-8 | -
ASSSLAGVGYEQY | TRBJ2-7 | TRBV28 | -
ASSLYGDRSIETQY | TRBJ2-5 | TRBV5-1 | -
ASSTRTAPTGELF | TRBJ2-2 | TRBV19 | -
ASTQQLGVGYEQY | TRBJ2-7 | TRBV7-2 | few
ASSEIATGELF | TRBJ2-2 | TRBV10-1 | -
ASSLAFRGLAGHTDTQY | TRBJ2-3 | TRBV5-1 | -
ASSFGDTGYGYT | TRBJ1-2 | TRBV28 | -
ASSQVWTSRSTDTQY | TRBJ2-3 | TRBV14 | -
ASSFQPGLAYNEQF | TRBJ2-1 | TRBV7-3 | -
ASTSSSDSANTEAF | TRBJ1-1 | TRBV19 | once
ASSQVESGYYNEQF | TRBJ2-1 | TRBV4-1 | -
ASREQGSTDTQY | TRBJ2-3 | TRBV27 | -
ASSPGTSGSITYEQY | TRBJ2-7 | TRBV28 | -
ASSEPQGTNEKLF | TRBJ1-4 | TRBV2 | -
ASSPHTDTQY | TRBJ2-3 | TRBV27 | few
ASSLGQSGANVLT | TRBJ2-6 | TRBV5-1 | -
ASSVRAAAYEQY | TRBJ2-7 | TRBV2 | few
ASGRSLASATGELF | TRBJ2-2 | TRBV5-4 | -
ASSIGGSGGQPQH | TRBJ1-5 | TRBV19 | -
ASSPGEGSPYEQY | TRBJ2-7 | TRBV4-3 | -
ASSSPPGSSYNEQF | TRBJ2-1 | TRBV27 | -
ASSISGGTDTQY | TRBJ2-3 | TRBV9 | -
ASSQRPQGLPTEAF | TRBJ1-1 | TRBV5-5 | -
ATAPTGSRNTIY | TRBJ1-3 | TRBV15 | -
ASSLSLFGDTQY | TRBJ2-3 | TRBV5-1 | -
ASSPTEVALLSLGHT | TRBJ1-2 | TRBV7-9 | -
ASSVAFTDTQY | TRBJ2-3 | TRBV9 | -
ASSFRTSGSHEQY | TRBJ2-7 | TRBV13 | -
ASSVASRGSGVNTGELF | TRBJ2-2 | TRBV9 | once
ASSNQGGKPQH | TRBJ1-5 | TRBV7-9 | -
ASSLDSYTDTQY | TRBJ2-3 | TRBV28 | few
ASSRAWREGALGSKATQY | TRBJ2-3 | TRBV7-8 | -
ASSRGPNAEQY | TRBJ2-7 | TRBV6-5 | -
ASSPQTAPNEKLF | TRBJ1-4 | TRBV28 | -
ASSQNLAGGNTGELF | TRBJ2-2 | TRBV4-1 | -
ASSIGTAFEAF | TRBJ1-1 | TRBV19 | -
ASGLVNGDTQY | TRBJ2-3 | TRBV12-5 | -
ASTGLAHYEQY | TRBJ2-7 | TRBV19 | -
ASSPSGGPLYGYT | TRBJ1-2 | TRBV7-9 | -
ASSPTSGSPYKF | TRBJ2-1 | TRBV27 | -
ASSLLSNQPQH | TRBJ1-5 | TRBV28 | -
ASSQDVGSGSANIQY | TRBJ2-4 | TRBV4-1 | -
AWNGREGHTQY | TRBJ2-3 | TRBV30 | -
ASNLETGFTGQY | TRBJ2-7 | TRBV6-6 | -
ASSPQGGGTDTQY | TRBJ2-3 | TRBV9 | -
ASSLPGGQETQY | TRBJ2-5 | TRBV12-1 | -
ASSVNTDRGLREKLF | TRBJ1-4 | TRBV19 | -
ASSQLGSEQY | TRBJ2-7 | TRBV7-9 | -
ASSGTSGPSSYNEQF | TRBJ2-1 | TRBV10-1 | -